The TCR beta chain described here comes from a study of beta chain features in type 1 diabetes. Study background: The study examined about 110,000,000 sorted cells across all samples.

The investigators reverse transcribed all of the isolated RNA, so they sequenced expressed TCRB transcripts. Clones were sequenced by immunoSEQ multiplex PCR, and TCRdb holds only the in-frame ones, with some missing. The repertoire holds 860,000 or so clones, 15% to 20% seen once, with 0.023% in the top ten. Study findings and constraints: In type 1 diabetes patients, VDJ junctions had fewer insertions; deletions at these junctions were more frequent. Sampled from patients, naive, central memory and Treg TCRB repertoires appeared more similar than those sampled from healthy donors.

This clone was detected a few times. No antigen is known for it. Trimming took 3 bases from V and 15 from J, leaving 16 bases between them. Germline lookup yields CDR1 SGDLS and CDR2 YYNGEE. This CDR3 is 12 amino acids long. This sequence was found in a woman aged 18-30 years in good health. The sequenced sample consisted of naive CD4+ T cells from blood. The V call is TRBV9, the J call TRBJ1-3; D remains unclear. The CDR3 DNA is TGTGCCAGCAGCGGGCCCGACGGGCCCCCATATTTT. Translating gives CASSGPDGPPYF.